A single T cell receptor beta chain is shown here with its context. Its antigen is undetermined. This sample was taken from a study of CD8 T cells in Susac syndrome. At the level of the study: Within the sequenced Susac syndrome patient group, six exhibited active disease and roughly 8 were in remission.

The V gene's germline CDR1 is SEHNR and CDR2 FQNEAQ (reference sequence). V was trimmed by 5 bases and J by 3 bases, leaving 18 bases between them. The CDR3 length is 16 residues. Study-wide points: Expansion of Susac CD8+ clones peaked in TEMRA cells and in active patients.

RNA, at about 0.5 to 1 ug, was reverse transcribed with random hexamers. The immunoSEQ assay covered 54 Vbeta and 13 Jbeta segments for CDR3. MiXCR was run by TCRdb on the immunoSEQ multiplex PCR reads, yielding one entry per CDR3 protein. The sample records about 53,000 distinct CDR3 sequences, approximately 95% being singletons. This receptor was taken from a human donor with Susac syndrome. The J gene is TRBJ2-3, the V gene TRBV7-9; D not certain. The source material was CD8+ T cells from PBMCs. The CDR3 coding sequence is TGTGCCAGCAGCCCAAAGGTCTCTAGTAGGACAGATACGCAGTATTTT. Translated, it gives CASSPKVSSRTDTQYF.